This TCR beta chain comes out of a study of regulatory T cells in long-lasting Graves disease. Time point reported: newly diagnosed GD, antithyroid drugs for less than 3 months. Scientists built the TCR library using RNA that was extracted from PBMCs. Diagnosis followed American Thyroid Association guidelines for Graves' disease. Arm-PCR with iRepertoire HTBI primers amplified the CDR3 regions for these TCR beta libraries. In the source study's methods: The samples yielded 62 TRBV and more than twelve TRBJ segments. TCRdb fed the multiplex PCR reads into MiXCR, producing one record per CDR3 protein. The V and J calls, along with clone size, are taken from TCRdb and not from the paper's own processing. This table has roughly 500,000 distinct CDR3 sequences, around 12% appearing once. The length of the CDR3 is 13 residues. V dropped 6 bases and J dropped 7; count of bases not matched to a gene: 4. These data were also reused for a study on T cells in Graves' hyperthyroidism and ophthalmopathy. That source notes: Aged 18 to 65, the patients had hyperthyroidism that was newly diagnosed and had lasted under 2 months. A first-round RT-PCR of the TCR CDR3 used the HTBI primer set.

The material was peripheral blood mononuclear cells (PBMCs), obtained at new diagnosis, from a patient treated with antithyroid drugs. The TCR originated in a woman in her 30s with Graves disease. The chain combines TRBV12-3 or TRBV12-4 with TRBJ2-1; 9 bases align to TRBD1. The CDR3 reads CASRMTGGNEQFF. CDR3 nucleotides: TGTGCCAGCAGAATGACAGGGGGGAATGAGCAGTTCTTC.